The 15 T cell receptor beta chains in this list originate from one sample, sequenced in a study of T cells after yellow fever vaccination. TCRdb reprocessed the 5' RACE reads with MiXCR, giving one entry per CDR3 protein. Of roughly 340,000 distinct CDR3 sequences detected, roughly 8.7% appear once; the ten largest clones hold about 20%. The source material was PBMCs, sampled on the day of the first yellow fever vaccination. The source of these receptors is a man younger than 35 who received the YFV17D yellow fever vaccine.

This clonotype was counted between two and nine times. The chain couples TRBV6-1 to TRBJ2-4, with 8 positions matching TRBD2. The CDR3 extends over 15 amino acids. Germline V gene sequence: CDR1 MNHNS, CDR2 SASEGT. Unmatched junction bases numbered 4, after V lost 6 bases and J lost 0 bases. The CDR3: CASSGGVLAKNIQYF. CDR3 DNA: TGTGCCAGCAGCGGGGGGGTATTAGCCAAAAACATTCAGTACTTC.

J is TRBJ1-5 and V is TRBV7-2, with D hard to call. Germline V lookup: CDR1 SGHTA, CDR2 FQGNSA. The CDR3 is 15 amino acids. The ends were cut back, 2 bases at V and 1 base at J, with 9 bases in the middle. The CDR3 DNA sequence: TGTGCCAGCAGCTTAACCCGGCAGAGCAATCAGCCCCAGCATTTT. Translated: CASSLTRQSNQPQHF.

A few counts support this clonotype. The rearrangement uses TRBV12-3 or TRBV12-4 and TRBJ2-4, with D perhaps matching TRBD1 (6 bases). V shed 5 bases and J shed 9 bases, with 17 bases lying between them. CDR3 length equals 14 residues. CDR3 sequence: CASSPPYRVAIQYF. CDR3 sequence (DNA): TGTGCCAGCAGTCCCCCCTACAGGGTCGCCATTCAGTACTTC.

This clonotype was observed a few times. The chain recombines TRBV7-6 with TRBJ2-3; 9 nucleotides align to TRBD1. Germline V gene data show CDR1 as SGHVS and CDR2 as FNYEAQ. The CDR3 extends over 14 amino acids. V shed 7 bases, J shed 4 bases, and the junction held 6 bases outside the gene matches. For the CDR3, the DNA is TGTGCCAGCACGAGGACAGGGGCCTCAGATACGCAGTATTTT. Amino acids: CASTRTGASDTQYF.

This clonotype was detected many times. V is TRBV20-1 and J is TRBJ2-2, with a weak D call TRBD2 (5 bases). The V gene lost 5 bases and the J gene lost 5 bases, with 9 bases spanning the gap. The CDR3 runs to 12 residues. CDR1 DFQATT and CDR2 SNEGSKA come from the germline V gene (reference sequence). CDR3: CSASGNTGELFF. The CDR3 region has the DNA TGCAGTGCTTCGGGGAATACCGGGGAGCTGTTTTTT.

The chain links TRBV5-6 to TRBJ1-1; 7 bases agree with TRBD1. This CDR3 has 16 residues. Germline assignment: CDR1 SGHDT and CDR2 YYEEEE. V shed 3 bases and J 7 bases; nucleotides not matched to a gene: 15. CDR3 amino acids: CASSSDRLPWRGEAFF. CDR3 nucleotide sequence: TGTGCCAGCAGCTCGGACAGGCTTCCCTGGCGGGGTGAAGCTTTCTTT. The full variable domain, with the rest looked up from reference TRBV5-6 and TRBJ1-1, is DAGVTQSPTHLIKTRGQQVTLRCSPKSGHDTVSWYQQALGQGPQFIFQYYEEEERQRGNFPDRFSGHQFPNYSSELNVNALLLGDSALYLCASSSDRLPWRGEAFFGQGTRLTVV.

The rearrangement links TRBV7-2 to TRBJ2-7; D is unresolved. With 3 bases removed from V and 6 bases from J, the gap between germline ends came to 9 bases. The CDR3 has 12 residues. The germline V gene encodes CDR1 SGHTA and CDR2 FQGNSA. The CDR3 DNA is TGTGCCAGCAGCTTTTATTCCCTCGAGCAGTACTTC. Translation: CASSFYSLEQYF.

This clonotype was recorded a few times. V is TRBV30 and J is TRBJ2-6, with D possibly being TRBD1 or TRBD2 (5 bases each). Trimming removed 8 bases at V and 0 bases at J, with 8 bases between. Germline CDR1 reads GTSNPN; CDR2 reads SVGIG (reference sequence). The CDR3 has 13 amino acids. CDR3 sequence: CARGVSGANVLTF. The CDR3, as DNA: TGTGCCCGAGGGGTCTCTGGGGCCAACGTCCTGACTTTC.

This chain uses TRBV24-1 with TRBJ1-1; 9 bases are shared with TRBD1. Per germline, CDR1 KGHDR and CDR2 SFDVKD. Losses at the gene ends were 2 bases for V and 7 bases for J; bases not matched to a gene: 4. This CDR3 is built from 14 residues. CDR3 coding DNA: TGTGCCACCAGTGATTCACAGGGGGCGGATGAAGCTTTCTTT. As protein: CATSDSQGADEAFF.

This clonotype was seen at least ten times. This chain links TRBV5-1 with TRBJ2-1; 11 bases line up with TRBD2. Germline CDR1 reads SGHRS; CDR2 reads YFSETQ. The CDR3 has 17 amino acids. Trimming cost V 5 bases and J 1 base; bases outside gene matches: 8. CDR3 protein: CASRFLAGGGSYNEQFF. CDR3 bases: TGCGCCAGCAGGTTCCTAGCGGGGGGCGGATCCTACAATGAGCAGTTCTTC.

The CDR3 loop reads CASTPVAGLNEKLFF. CDR3 bases: TGCGCCAGCACCCCGGTTGCGGGGCTTAATGAAAAACTGTTTTTT. The chain carries TRBV5-1 and TRBJ1-4, with D perhaps TRBD1 (5 bases). V lost 6 bases and J lost 4, with 16 bases in between. CDR3 length: 15 amino acids. Germline V gene sequence: CDR1 SGHRS, CDR2 YFSETQ.

The chain couples TRBV24-1 to TRBJ1-2; D is uncertain. This CDR3 comprises 11 residues. V gave up 0 bases and J gave up 8 bases, with 3 bases separating them. Germline loops: CDR1 KGHDR, CDR2 SFDVKD. The CDR3 sequence: CATSDLLGYTF. The CDR3 DNA reads as TGTGCCACCAGTGATTTGCTGGGCTACACCTTC.

This sequence joins TRBV4-3 and TRBJ1-2, with D possibly matching TRBD1 (6 bases). The V and J ends lost 4 bases and 5 bases respectively, with 20 bases between them. The CDR3 has 16 amino acids. Germline V CDR1 and CDR2: LGHNA, YSLEER. CDR3 protein: CASSRQGPGGLYGYTF. The CDR3 DNA is TGCGCCAGCAGCCGGCAGGGACCGGGGGGCCTTTATGGCTACACCTTC.

This chain uses TRBV20-1 with TRBJ2-7, with D unresolved. The CDR3 extends over 13 amino acids. Germline values: CDR1 DFQATT, CDR2 SNEGSKA (reference sequence). Between the trimmed V and J ends, which lost 0 bases and 0 bases, there was a span of 6 bases. The CDR3 nucleotides read TGCAGTGCTAGAGAGGAACACTCCTACGAGCAGTACGTC. Its protein is CSAREEHSYEQYV.

The gene calls are TRBV19 and TRBJ1-2; no clear D. Trimming left V 6 bases short and J 8 bases short, with 13 bases between. The CDR3 runs to 12 residues. In germline, CDR1 is LNHDA, CDR2 SQIVND (reference sequence). For the CDR3, the DNA is TGTGCCAGTAGGACGGCCCGAGAGGGCTACACCTTC. Protein: CASRTAREGYTF.